This TCR beta chain was captured by sequencing in a study (dated by TCRdb to the mid-2010s). This clonotype showed up just a few times. This clone's antigen is unknown. One base away there is no much larger clone; base qualities are not given. Counted from cysteine to phenylalanine, this CDR3 has 13 amino acids. The only DNA kept is the CDR3, 39 bases in frame from the first base. As encoded in the germline V gene, CDR1 is SNHLY while CDR2 is FYNNEI. V is cut by 7 bases and J by 7 bases, and the space between the germline ends is 17 bases. Receptor libraries were prepared by RT-PCR. The sequencing machine was an Illumina MiSeq. TCRdb itself trimmed the public reads at Q25 with fastp, ran MiXCR and retained productive beta chains. Rows with a matching CDR3 protein are joined into one entry that keeps the most common DNA and genes. Present in this sample are 550,000 to 750,000 distinct CDR3 sequences, 14% of which were seen just once. Roughly 3.9% of the sample comes from the top ten.

This clonotype originated in a female donor in good health, serving as a healthy control. The source material was memory CD4+ T cells from blood. The rearranged segments are TRBV2 and TRBJ2-7, with the D gene not confidently named. For the CDR3, the sequence is CASTEVKGGEQYF. The nucleotide sequence is given as TGTGCCAGCACCGAGGTGAAGGGCGGAGAGCAGTACTTC.